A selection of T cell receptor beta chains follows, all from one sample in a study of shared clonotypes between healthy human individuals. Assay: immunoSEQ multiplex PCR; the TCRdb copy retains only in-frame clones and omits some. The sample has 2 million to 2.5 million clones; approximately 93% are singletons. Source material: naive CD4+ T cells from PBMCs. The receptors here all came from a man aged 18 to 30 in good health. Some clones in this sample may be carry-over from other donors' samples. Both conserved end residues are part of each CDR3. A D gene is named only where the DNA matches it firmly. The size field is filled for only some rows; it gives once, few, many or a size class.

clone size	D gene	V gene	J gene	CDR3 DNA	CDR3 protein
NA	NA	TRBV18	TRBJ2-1	TGTGCCAGCTCACCCCCAGGGGGGCGCGGGAGAGCCTATGAGCAGTTCTTC	CASSPPGGRGRAYEQFF
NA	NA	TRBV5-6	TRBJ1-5	TGTGCCAGCAGCTTGTTGGGGATTCAGCCTCAGCATTTT	CASSLLGIQPQHF
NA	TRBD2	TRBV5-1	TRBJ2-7	TGCGCCAGCAGCTGGGGACTAGCGGACTTATCCTACGAGCAGTACTTC	CASSWGLADLSYEQYF
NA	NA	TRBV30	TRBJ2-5	TGTGCCTGGAGCACAACAGGGTCCGGGGAGACCCAGTACTTC	CAWSTTGSGETQYF
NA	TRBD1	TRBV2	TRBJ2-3	TGTGCCAGAGGGCAGGGGGCAACAGATACGCAGTATTTT	CARGQGATDTQYF
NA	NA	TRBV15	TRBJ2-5	TGTGCCACCAGCAGAGCATATCAAGAGACCCAGTACTTC	CATSRAYQETQYF
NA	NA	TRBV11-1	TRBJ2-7	TGTGCCAGCAGCTTAGGACTTAACAGGAACGAGCAGTACTTC	CASSLGLNRNEQYF
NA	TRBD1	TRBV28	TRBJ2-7	TGTGCCAGCAGTTCCCCTCAAAACCGGGACAGGGCCGAGCAGTACTTC	CASSSPQNRDRAEQYF
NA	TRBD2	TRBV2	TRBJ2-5	TGTGCCAGCAGTGTAACTAGCGGCCAAGAGACCCAGTACTTC	CASSVTSGQETQYF
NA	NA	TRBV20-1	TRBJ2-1	TGCAGTGCTCCAGTTAACAATGAGCAGTTCTTC	CSAPVNNEQFF
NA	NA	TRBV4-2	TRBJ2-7	TGTGCCAGCAGCTTGGGTCTGGACGCGCGGGCGGCCTACGAGCAGTACTTC	CASSLGLDARAAYEQYF
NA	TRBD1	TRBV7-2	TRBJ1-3	TGTGCCAGCAGTCCCGGGACAGGGCCTGGAAACACCATATATTTT	CASSPGTGPGNTIYF
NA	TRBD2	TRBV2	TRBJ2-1	TGTGCCAGTGGACTAGCGGGAGGGTATGAGCAGTTCTTC	CASGLAGGYEQFF
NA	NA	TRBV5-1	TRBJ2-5	TGCGCCAGCAGCTTGACCAACGCCCAAGAGACCCAGTACTTC	CASSLTNAQETQYF
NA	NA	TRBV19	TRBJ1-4	TGTGCCAGTAGTATACCCCAGGGGACAACTAATGAAAAACTGTTTTTT	CASSIPQGTTNEKLFF
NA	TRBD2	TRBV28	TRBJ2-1	TGTGCCAGCTGGCCAGGACTAGCGGGAGTCAATGAGCAGTTCTTC	CASWPGLAGVNEQFF
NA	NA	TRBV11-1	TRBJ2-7	TGTGCCAGCAGCTTAGAAGTAGTCTACGAGCAGTACTTC	CASSLEVVYEQYF
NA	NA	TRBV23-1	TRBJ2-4	TGCGCCAGCAGTCAGGGGGATGCCAAAAACATTCAGTACTTC	CASSQGDAKNIQYF
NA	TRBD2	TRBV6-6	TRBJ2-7	TGTGCCAGCAGTTTAGGCGGGAGCTACGAGCAGTACTTC	CASSLGGSYEQYF
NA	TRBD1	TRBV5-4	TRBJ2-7	TGTGCCAGCAGCGATTGGACAGGGGTCTCCTACGAGCAGTACTTC	CASSDWTGVSYEQYF
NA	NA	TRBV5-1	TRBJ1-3	TGCGCCAGCAGCCCCCCAGGTGGGGCTGGAAACACCATATATTTT	CASSPPGGAGNTIYF
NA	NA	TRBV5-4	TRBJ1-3	TGTGCCAGCAGCTTGGACGGGGGCTCTGGAAACACCATATATTTT	CASSLDGGSGNTIYF
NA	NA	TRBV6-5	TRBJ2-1	TGTGCCAGCAGCGGCGAGGGGGGGGAGCAGTTCTTC	CASSGEGGEQFF
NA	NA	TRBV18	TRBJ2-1	TGTGCCAGCTCACCAATTGTACAGACAAACAATGAGCAGTTCTTC	CASSPIVQTNNEQFF
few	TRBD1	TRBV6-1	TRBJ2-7	TGTGCCAGCAGTGTAGGGGACAGGGGCTACGAGCAGTACTTC	CASSVGDRGYEQYF
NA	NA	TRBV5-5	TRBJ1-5	TGTGCCAGCAGCTTGGGGGCCCGGAGCAATCAGCCCCAGCATTTT	CASSLGARSNQPQHF
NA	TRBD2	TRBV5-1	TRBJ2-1	TGCGCCAGCAGCCCTAAAGCTAGCGGGCGTTACAATGAGCAGTTCTTC	CASSPKASGRYNEQFF
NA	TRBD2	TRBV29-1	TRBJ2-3	TGCAGCGCTATAGGGGAGGGAGCCGGGACTAGCGGGAGAGCAGACACAGATACGCAGTATTTT	CSAIGEGAGTSGRADTDTQYF
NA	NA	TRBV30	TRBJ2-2	TGTGCCTGGACTCCTTGGGGGAAGAACACCGGGGAGCTGTTTTTT	CAWTPWGKNTGELFF
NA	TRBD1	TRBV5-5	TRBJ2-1	TGTGCCAGCAGCTCCGACAGGGGATGGAATGAGCAGTTCTTC	CASSSDRGWNEQFF
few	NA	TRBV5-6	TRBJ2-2	TGTGCCAGCAGCTGGAACACCGGGGAGCTGTTTTTT	CASSWNTGELFF
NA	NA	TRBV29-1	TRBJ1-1	TGCAGCGCCAGGGGCCAATTGAACACTGAAGCTTTCTTT	CSARGQLNTEAFF
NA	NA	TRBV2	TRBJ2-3	TGTGCCAGCGGGCAGGCGGAAGATACGCAGTATTTT	CASGQAEDTQYF
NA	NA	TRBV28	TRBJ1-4	TGTGCCAGCAGTTTTGGAAAAGGGTTGGGGACCGACGAAAAACTGTTTTTT	CASSFGKGLGTDEKLFF
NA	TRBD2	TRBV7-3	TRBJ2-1	TGTGCCAGCAGCTCTCGCGGACTAGCGGGGTCCAATGAGCAGTTCTTC	CASSSRGLAGSNEQFF
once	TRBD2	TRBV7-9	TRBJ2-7	TGTGCCAGCATGCTAGCGGGAGGAAGGGAGCAGTACTTC	CASMLAGGREQYF
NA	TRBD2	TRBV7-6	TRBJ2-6	TGTGCCAGCAGCTTTCGACTAGCGGGCGACTCTGGGGCCAACGTCCTGACTTTC	CASSFRLAGDSGANVLTF
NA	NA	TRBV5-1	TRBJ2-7	TGCGCCAGCAGCTCGCCGGACGGAGCCTACGAGCAGTACTTC	CASSSPDGAYEQYF
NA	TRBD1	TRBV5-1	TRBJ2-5	TGCGCCAGCAGTTTCGACAGGGTGGGGCGAGAGACCCAGTACTTC	CASSFDRVGRETQYF
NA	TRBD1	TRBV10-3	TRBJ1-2	TGTGCCACCGCCGGGACAGTCTATGGCTACACCTTC	CATAGTVYGYTF
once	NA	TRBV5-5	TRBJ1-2	TGTGCCAGCAGCTTGGCTTCCGTTCGTACCTATGGCTACACCTTC	CASSLASVRTYGYTF
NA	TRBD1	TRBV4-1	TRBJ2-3	TGCGCCAGCAGCTTAGCCGGGACAGAGCCAGATACGCAGTATTTT	CASSLAGTEPDTQYF
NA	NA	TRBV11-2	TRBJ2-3	TGTGCCAGCAGCTTAGATCGTTCAGGGTTCGATACGCAGTATTTT	CASSLDRSGFDTQYF
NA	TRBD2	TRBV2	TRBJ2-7	TGTGCCAGCGGGGTAGCGGGACCCAGCGAGCAGTACTTC	CASGVAGPSEQYF
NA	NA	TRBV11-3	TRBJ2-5	TGTGCCAGCAGCTTAGGGAACCAAGAGACCCAGTACTTC	CASSLGNQETQYF
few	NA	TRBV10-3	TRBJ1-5	TGTGCCATCAGTGAGGGAGAGGGAGCCCAGCATTTT	CAISEGEGAQHF